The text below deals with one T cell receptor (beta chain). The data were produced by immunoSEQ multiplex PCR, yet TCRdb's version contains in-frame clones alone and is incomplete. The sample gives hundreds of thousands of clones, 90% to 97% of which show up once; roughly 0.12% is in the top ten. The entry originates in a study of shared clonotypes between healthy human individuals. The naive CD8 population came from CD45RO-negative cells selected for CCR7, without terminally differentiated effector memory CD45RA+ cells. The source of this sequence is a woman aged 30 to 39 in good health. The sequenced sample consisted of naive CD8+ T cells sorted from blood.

The CDR3: CASSYSEESETQYF. As DNA, the CDR3 is TGTGCCAGCAGTTACTCGGAGGAGTCGGAGACCCAGTACTTC. The chain couples TRBV6-5 to TRBJ2-5; the D gene is possibly TRBD2 (5 bases). Per the germline V gene, CDR1 is MNHEY and CDR2 is SVGAGI. The CDR3 is made up of 14 amino acids. Trimming took 0 bases from V and 5 from J, leaving 10 bases between them.